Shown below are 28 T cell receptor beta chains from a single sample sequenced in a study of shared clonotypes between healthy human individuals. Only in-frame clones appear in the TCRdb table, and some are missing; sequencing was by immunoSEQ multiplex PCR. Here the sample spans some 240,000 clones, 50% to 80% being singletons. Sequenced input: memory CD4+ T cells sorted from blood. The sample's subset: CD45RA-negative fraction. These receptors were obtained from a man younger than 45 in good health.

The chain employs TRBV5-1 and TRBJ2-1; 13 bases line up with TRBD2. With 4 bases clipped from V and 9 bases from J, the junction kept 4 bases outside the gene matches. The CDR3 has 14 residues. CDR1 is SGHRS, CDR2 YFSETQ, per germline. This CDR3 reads CASSRGLAGFEQFF. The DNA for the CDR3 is TGCGCCAGCAGCAGGGGACTAGCGGGATTTGAGCAGTTCTTC.

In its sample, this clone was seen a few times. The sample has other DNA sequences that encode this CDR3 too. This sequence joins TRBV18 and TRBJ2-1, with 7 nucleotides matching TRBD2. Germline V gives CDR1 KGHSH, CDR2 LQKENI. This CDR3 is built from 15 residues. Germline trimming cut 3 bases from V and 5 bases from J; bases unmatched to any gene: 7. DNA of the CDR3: TGTGCCAGCTCACCCCCCGGGCTAGCGGACAATGAGCAGTTCTTC. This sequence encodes CASSPPGLADNEQFF.

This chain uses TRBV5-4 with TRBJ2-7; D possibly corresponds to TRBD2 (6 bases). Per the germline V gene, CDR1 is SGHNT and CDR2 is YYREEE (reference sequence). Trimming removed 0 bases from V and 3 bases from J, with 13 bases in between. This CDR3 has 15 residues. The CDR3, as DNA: TGTGCCAGCAGCTTGGGTAGCGGAACTATCTACGAGCAGTACTTC. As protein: CASSLGSGTIYEQYF.

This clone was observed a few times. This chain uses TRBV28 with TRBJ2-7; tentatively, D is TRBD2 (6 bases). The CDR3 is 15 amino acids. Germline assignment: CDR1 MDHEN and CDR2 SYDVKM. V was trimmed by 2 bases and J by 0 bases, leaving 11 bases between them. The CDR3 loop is CASSLGGGTSYEQYF. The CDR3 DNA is TGTGCCAGCAGTTTAGGGGGAGGAACCTCCTACGAGCAGTACTTC.

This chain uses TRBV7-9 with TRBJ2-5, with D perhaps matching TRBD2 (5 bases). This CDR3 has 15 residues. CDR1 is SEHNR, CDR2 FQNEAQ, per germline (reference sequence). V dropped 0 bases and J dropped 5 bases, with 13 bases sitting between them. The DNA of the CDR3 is TGTGCCAGCAGCTTAGCGGGAGAGGCGAGTGAGACCCAGTACTTC. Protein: CASSLAGEASETQYF.

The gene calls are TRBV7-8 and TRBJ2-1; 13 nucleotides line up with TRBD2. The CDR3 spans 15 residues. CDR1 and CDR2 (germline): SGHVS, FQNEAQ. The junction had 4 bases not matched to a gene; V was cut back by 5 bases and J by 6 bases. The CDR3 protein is CASSTRLAGGNEQFF. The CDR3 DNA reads TGTGCCAGCAGCACGCGACTAGCGGGAGGCAATGAGCAGTTCTTC.

CDR3 sequence: CASSFSGGAYQETQYF. The DNA for the CDR3 is TGTGCCAGCAGTTTTAGCGGGGGCGCGTACCAAGAGACCCAGTACTTC. The V and J genes are TRBV28 and TRBJ2-5, with 9 bases lining up with TRBD2. This CDR3 spans 16 amino acids. Unmatched junction bases numbered 5, after V lost 3 bases and J lost 0 bases. The V gene's germline CDR1 is MDHEN and CDR2 SYDVKM.

The CDR3: CASRQPRTLGLADNEQFF. CDR3 in DNA: TGTGCCAGCAGACAACCCCGAACCCTCGGACTAGCGGACAATGAGCAGTTCTTC. The chain is built from TRBV4-2 and TRBJ2-1, with TRBD2 matching 10 bases. The length of the CDR3 is 18 residues. Trimming removed 6 bases from V and 5 bases from J; junction bases left unmatched: 16. Germline V gene sequence: CDR1 LGHNA, CDR2 YNFKEQ.

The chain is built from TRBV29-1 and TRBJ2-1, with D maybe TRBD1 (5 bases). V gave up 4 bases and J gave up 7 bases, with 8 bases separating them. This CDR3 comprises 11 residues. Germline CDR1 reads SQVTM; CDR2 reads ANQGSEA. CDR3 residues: CSVGPGNEQFF. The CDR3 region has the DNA TGCAGCGTTGGTCCAGGGAATGAGCAGTTCTTC.

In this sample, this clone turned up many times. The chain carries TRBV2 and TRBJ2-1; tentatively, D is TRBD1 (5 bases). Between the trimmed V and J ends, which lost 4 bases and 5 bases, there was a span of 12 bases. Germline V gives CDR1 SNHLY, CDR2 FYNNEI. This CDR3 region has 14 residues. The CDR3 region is CASSVGHRNNEQFF. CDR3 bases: TGTGCCAGCAGTGTTGGACACAGGAACAATGAGCAGTTCTTC.

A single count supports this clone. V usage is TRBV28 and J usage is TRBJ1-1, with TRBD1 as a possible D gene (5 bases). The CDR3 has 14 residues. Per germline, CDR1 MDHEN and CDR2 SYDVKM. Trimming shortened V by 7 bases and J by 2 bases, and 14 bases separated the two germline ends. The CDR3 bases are TGTGCCAGCATCGTCGGAGGGGCTAACACTGAAGCTTTCTTT. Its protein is CASIVGGANTEAFF.

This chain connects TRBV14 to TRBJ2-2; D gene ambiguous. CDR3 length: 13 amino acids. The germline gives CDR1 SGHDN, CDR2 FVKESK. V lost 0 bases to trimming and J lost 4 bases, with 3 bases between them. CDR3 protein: CASSQDLTGELFF. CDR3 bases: TGTGCCAGCAGCCAAGATCTCACCGGGGAGCTGTTTTTT.

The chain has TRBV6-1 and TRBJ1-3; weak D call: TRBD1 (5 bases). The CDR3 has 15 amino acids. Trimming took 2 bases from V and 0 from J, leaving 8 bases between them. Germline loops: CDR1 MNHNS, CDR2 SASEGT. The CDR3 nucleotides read TGTGCCAGCAGTGAATGGGGGTACTCTGGAAACACCATATATTTT. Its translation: CASSEWGYSGNTIYF.

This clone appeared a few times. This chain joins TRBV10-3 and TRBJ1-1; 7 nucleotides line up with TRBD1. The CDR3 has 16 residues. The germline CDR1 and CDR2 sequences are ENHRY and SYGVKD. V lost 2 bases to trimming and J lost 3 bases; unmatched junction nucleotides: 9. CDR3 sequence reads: CAISEPRDRIYTEAFF. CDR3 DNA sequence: TGTGCCATCAGTGAGCCCCGGGACAGAATTTACACTGAAGCTTTCTTT.

The CDR3 region is CASSVPIPNEQFF. Written as DNA, the CDR3 is TGTGCCAGCAGTGTCCCGATTCCTAATGAGCAGTTCTTC. The rearrangement joins TRBV6-1 to TRBJ2-1; D gene uncertain. Per the germline V gene, CDR1 is MNHNS and CDR2 is SASEGT. There are 13 residues in the CDR3. V was cut by 4 bases and J by 7 bases, with 11 bases left in between.

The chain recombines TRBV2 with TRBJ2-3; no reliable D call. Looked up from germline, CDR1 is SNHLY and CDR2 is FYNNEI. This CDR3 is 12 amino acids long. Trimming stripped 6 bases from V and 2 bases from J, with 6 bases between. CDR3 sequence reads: CASRMNTDTQYF. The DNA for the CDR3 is TGTGCCAGCAGGATGAACACAGATACGCAGTATTTT.

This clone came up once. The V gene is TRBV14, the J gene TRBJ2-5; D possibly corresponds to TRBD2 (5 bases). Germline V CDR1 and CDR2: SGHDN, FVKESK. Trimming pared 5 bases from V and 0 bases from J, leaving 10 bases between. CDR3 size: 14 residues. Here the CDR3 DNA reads TGTGCCAGCAGCACGAGGGATTACCAAGAGACCCAGTACTTC. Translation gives CASSTRDYQETQYF. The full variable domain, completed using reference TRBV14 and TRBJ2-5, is EAGVTQFPSHSVIEKGQTVTLRCDPISGHDNLYWYRRVMGKEIKFLLHFVKESKQDESGMPNNRFLAERTGGTYSTLKVQPAELEDSGVYFCASSTRDYQETQYFGPGTRLLVL.

In DNA form, the CDR3 reads TGTGCCAGCAGCGGACGACAGGGGGGCACAGATACGCAGTATTTT. Amino acids: CASSGRQGGTDTQYF. The V call is TRBV11-3, the J call TRBJ2-3; 9 bases are a match to TRBD1. Germline CDR1 reads SGHNT; CDR2 reads YENEEA. J was trimmed by 1 base and V by 5 bases; bases with no gene match: 4. The CDR3 contains 15 residues.

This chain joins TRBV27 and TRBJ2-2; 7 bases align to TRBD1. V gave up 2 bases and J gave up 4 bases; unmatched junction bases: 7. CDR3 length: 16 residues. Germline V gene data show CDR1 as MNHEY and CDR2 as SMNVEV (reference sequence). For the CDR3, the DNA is TGTGCCAGCAGTTTAAGGGGGCGATTAGGCACCGGGGAGCTGTTTTTT. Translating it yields CASSLRGRLGTGELFF.

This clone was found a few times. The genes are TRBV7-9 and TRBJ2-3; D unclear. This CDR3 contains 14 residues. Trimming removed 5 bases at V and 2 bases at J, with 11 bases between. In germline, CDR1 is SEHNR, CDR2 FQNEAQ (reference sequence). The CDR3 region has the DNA TGTGCCAGCAGCCCCGACCCTAACACAGATACGCAGTATTTT. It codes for CASSPDPNTDTQYF.

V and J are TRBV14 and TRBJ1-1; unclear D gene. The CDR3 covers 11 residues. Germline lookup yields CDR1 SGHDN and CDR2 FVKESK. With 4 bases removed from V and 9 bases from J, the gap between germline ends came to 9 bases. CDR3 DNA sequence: TGTGCCAGCAGCCCGCTCCATAAAGCTTTCTTT. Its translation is CASSPLHKAFF.

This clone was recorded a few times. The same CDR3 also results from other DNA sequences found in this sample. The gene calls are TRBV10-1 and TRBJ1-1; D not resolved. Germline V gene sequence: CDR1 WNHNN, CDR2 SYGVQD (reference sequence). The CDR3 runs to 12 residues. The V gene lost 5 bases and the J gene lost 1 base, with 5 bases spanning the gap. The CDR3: CASSRGNTEAFF. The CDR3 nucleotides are TGCGCCAGCAGTCGGGGGAACACTGAAGCTTTCTTT.

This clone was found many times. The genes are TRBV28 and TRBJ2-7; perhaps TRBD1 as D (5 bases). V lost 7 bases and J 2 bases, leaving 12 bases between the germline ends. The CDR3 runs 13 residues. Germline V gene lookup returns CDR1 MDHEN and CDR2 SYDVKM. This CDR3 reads CASTKGWAYEQYF. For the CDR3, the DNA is TGTGCCAGCACCAAGGGGTGGGCCTACGAGCAGTACTTC. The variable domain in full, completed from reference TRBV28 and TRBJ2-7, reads DVKVTQSSRYLVKRTGEKVFLECVQDMDHENMFWYRQDPGLGLRLIYFSYDVKMKEKGDIPEGYSVSREKKERFSLILESASTNQTSMYLCASTKGWAYEQYFGPGTRLTVT.

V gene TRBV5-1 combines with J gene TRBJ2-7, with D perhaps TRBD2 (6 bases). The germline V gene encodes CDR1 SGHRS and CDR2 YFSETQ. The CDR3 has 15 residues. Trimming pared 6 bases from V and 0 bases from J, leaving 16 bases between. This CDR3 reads CASTPGEESSYEQYF. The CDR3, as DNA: TGCGCCAGCACCCCCGGGGAGGAGAGCTCCTACGAGCAGTACTTC.

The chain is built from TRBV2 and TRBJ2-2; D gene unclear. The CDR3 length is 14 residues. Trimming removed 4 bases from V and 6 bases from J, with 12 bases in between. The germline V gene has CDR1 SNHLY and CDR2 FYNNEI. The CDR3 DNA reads TGTGCCAGCAGTGTGACAATGATGGCCGGGGAGCTGTTTTTT. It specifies CASSVTMMAGELFF.

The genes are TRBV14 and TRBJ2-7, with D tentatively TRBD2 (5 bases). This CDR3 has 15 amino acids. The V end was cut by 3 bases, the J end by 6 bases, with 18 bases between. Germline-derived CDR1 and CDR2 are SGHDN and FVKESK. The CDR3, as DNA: TGTGCCAGCAGCCAGGGGAGACTTGACCTCTCCGAGCAGTACTTC. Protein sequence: CASSQGRLDLSEQYF.

Here the CDR3 reads CASSWRGGWTEAFF. Written as DNA, the CDR3 is TGTGCCAGCAGTTGGCGAGGGGGGTGGACTGAAGCTTTCTTT. V gene TRBV6-5 combines with J gene TRBJ1-1; TRBD1 might be the D (6 bases). Germline loops: CDR1 MNHEY, CDR2 SVGAGI. V was pared by 4 bases and J by 5 bases, with 14 bases between. The CDR3 extends over 14 amino acids.

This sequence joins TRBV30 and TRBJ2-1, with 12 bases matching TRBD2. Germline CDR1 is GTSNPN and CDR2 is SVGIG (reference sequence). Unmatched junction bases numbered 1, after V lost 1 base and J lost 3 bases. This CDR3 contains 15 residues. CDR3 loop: CAWSAGLAGYNEQFF. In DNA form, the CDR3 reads TGTGCCTGGAGTGCGGGACTAGCGGGCTACAATGAGCAGTTCTTC.